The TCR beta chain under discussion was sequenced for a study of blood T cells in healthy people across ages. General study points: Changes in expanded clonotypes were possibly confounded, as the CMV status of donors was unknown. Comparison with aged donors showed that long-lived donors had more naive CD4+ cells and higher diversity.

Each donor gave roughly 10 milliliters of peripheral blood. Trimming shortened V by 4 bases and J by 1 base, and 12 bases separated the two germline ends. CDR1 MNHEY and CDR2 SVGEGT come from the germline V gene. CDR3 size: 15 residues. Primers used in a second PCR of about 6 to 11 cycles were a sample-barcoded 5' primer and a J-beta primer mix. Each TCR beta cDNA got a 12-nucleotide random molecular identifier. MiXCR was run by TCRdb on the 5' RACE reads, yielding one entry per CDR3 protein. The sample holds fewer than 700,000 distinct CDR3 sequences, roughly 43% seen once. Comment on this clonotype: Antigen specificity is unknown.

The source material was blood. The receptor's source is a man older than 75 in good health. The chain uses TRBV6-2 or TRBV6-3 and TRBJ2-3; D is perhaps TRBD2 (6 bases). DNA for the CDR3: TGTGCCAGCAGTTCCCTTTTAGCGGGCACAGATACGCAGTATTTT. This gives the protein CASSSLLAGTDTQYF.